These 14 T cell receptor beta chains share one sample of origin, sequenced in a study of shared clonotypes between healthy human individuals. Generated by immunoSEQ multiplex PCR, the TCRdb table keeps only in-frame clones and is missing some. The sample yields approximately 1.9 million clones, approximately 92% seen once. Terminally differentiated effector memory CD45RA+ cells were left out of the naive CD8 fraction, which was CD45RO-negative and positively selected for CCR7. The sample taken for sequencing was naive CD8+ T cells from PBMCs. These receptors came from a man between 18 and 35 years old in good health. Some clones in this sample may be carry-over from other donors' samples.

This clone appeared a single time. This chain connects TRBV7-9 to TRBJ2-2, with D possibly TRBD1 on 6 matching bases. CDR1 is SEHNR and CDR2 is FQNEAQ in the germline V gene (reference sequence). Trimming removed 5 bases from V and 6 bases from J, with 13 bases in between. The CDR3 is made up of 14 amino acids. Here the CDR3 reads CASSVQTGPGELFF. The DNA for the CDR3 is TGTGCCAGCAGCGTACAGACAGGTCCCGGGGAGCTGTTTTTT.

The V call is TRBV27, the J call TRBJ2-7, with 12 bases that match TRBD1. Germline V CDR1 and CDR2: MNHEY, SMNVEV (reference sequence). Trimming cost V 4 bases and J 2 bases; bases outside gene matches: 3. CDR3 length: 15 amino acids. The chain's CDR3 is CASSWGTGGPYEQYF. The CDR3 nucleotides read TGTGCCAGCAGTTGGGGGACAGGGGGCCCCTACGAGCAGTACTTC.

The V gene is TRBV15, the J gene TRBJ1-5; TRBD1 matches at 10 bases. This CDR3 has 17 amino acids. Germline values: CDR1 LNHNV, CDR2 YYDKDF (reference sequence). V dropped 2 bases and J dropped 3; count of bases not matched to a gene: 7. CDR3 loop: CATSRPGTGATNQPQHF. In DNA, the CDR3 is TGTGCCACCAGCAGACCCGGGACAGGGGCCACCAATCAGCCCCAGCATTTT.

This sequence joins TRBV19 and TRBJ1-1; TRBD1 aligns across 7 bases. Germline trimming cut 5 bases from V and 2 bases from J; bases unmatched to any gene: 5. This CDR3 contains 14 residues. Germline loops: CDR1 LNHDA, CDR2 SQIVND (reference sequence). In DNA, the CDR3 is TGTGCCAGTAGTTACCGGACAGGCAACACTGAAGCTTTCTTT. Translated: CASSYRTGNTEAFF.

This clone has just one count. This chain links TRBV4-3 with TRBJ2-2; possible D gene TRBD1, 6 bases. This CDR3 comprises 14 residues. From germline, CDR1 is LGHNA and CDR2 YSLEER. With 6 bases removed from V and 4 bases from J, the gap between germline ends came to 12 bases. CDR3 residues: CASRPGHTTGELFF. The CDR3 nucleotides read TGCGCCAGCAGGCCGGGACATACCACCGGGGAGCTGTTTTTT.

This chain links TRBV19 with TRBJ1-1; no clear D. The CDR3 consists of 13 residues. Germline V gene sequence: CDR1 LNHDA, CDR2 SQIVND (reference sequence). Trimming removed 3 bases at V and 5 bases at J, with 10 bases between. Written as DNA, the CDR3 is TGTGCCAGTAGTATGGGTCTCGGGACTGAAGCTTTCTTT. Translating gives CASSMGLGTEAFF.

CDR3 loop: CASRTPGFSYEQYF. As DNA, the CDR3 is TGTGCCAGCAGAACGCCAGGGTTTTCCTACGAGCAGTACTTC. The rearrangement links TRBV28 to TRBJ2-7, with D possibly being TRBD1 (5 bases). The CDR3 is 14 residues long. Per germline, CDR1 MDHEN and CDR2 SYDVKM. V lost 6 bases and J 1 base, leaving 13 bases between the germline ends.

The chain links TRBV7-9 to TRBJ2-7, with TRBD1 identical over 8 bases. Trimming took 5 bases from V and 4 from J; bases not matched to a gene: 10. This CDR3 comprises 15 residues. Germline V gene sequence: CDR1 SEHNR, CDR2 FQNEAQ (reference sequence). The CDR3 here is CASSTGQGVKYEQYF. CDR3 DNA sequence: TGTGCCAGCAGCACCGGACAGGGAGTTAAGTACGAGCAGTACTTC.

V gene TRBV4-1 combines with J gene TRBJ2-7, with 10 bases lining up with TRBD2. CDR3 size: 16 residues. Germline CDR1 MGHRA, CDR2 YSYEKL. With V trimmed by 1 base and J by 4 bases, 7 bases remained unmatched. CDR3 sequence: CASSQVASGRGYEQYF. In nucleotides, the CDR3 is TGCGCCAGCAGCCAAGTTGCTAGCGGGAGAGGATACGAGCAGTACTTC.

V and J are TRBV4-3 and TRBJ1-1; 10 bases align to TRBD1. After removal of 3 bases from V and 10 bases from J, the junction contained 11 bases not matched to a gene. The CDR3 is made up of 15 amino acids. The germline V gene has CDR1 LGHNA and CDR2 YSLEER. The DNA of the CDR3 is TGCGCCAGCAGCCATCCGGGACAGGGGTCTGTTGGAGCTTTCTTT. Protein: CASSHPGQGSVGAFF.

CDR3 sequence (DNA): TGTGCCAGCAGTTTATTAGGCGGGAGCACGCCGGGGGATACGCAGTATTTT. This sequence encodes CASSLLGGSTPGDTQYF. The chain has TRBV27 and TRBJ2-3; 7 bases are shared with TRBD2. The CDR3 has 17 amino acids. Germline V gene lookup returns CDR1 MNHEY and CDR2 SMNVEV (reference sequence). The V segment lost 1 base and the J segment 6 bases; nucleotides outside the gene matches: 13.

The J gene is TRBJ2-7, the V gene TRBV9; 12 bases line up with TRBD2. Trimming took 3 bases from V and 3 from J; bases not matched to a gene: 7. In germline, CDR1 is SGDLS, CDR2 YYNGEE. This CDR3 spans 16 amino acids. The chain's CDR3 is CASSARTSGNFYEQYF. CDR3 coding DNA: TGTGCCAGCAGCGCTAGGACTAGCGGGAATTTCTACGAGCAGTACTTC.

This chain uses TRBV15 with TRBJ1-4; the D gene is possibly TRBD1 (5 bases). CDR3 length equals 13 residues. V gave up 8 bases and J gave up 7 bases, with 14 bases separating them. Germline V gives CDR1 LNHNV, CDR2 YYDKDF (reference sequence). This chain's CDR3 is CATGVTVGEKLFF. CDR3 nucleotide sequence: TGTGCCACCGGGGTGACAGTGGGTGAAAAACTGTTTTTT.

The chain links TRBV12-2 to TRBJ2-5; the table's D call TRBD1 went unverified against the DNA. TRBV12-2 is an annotated pseudogene. The CDR3 runs to 15 residues. In nucleotides, the CDR3 is TGTGCAAGTCGCTTTCGGACAGTTATTCAAGAGACCCAGTACTTC. Translating it yields CASRFRTVIQETQYF.